The entry below gives a single TCR beta chain sequence along with its context. The antigen remains unidentified. The ends were cut back, 2 bases at V and 3 bases at J, with 18 bases in the middle. This CDR3 region has 16 residues. The germline gives CDR1 GTSNPN, CDR2 SVGIG (reference sequence). This entry is derived from a study of T cells in Graves' hyperthyroidism and ophthalmopathy. TCR beta CDR3 sequences were amplified from RNA transcripts. The HTBI primer set was used in a first-round RT-PCR of the TCR CDR3. TCRdb analysed the multiplex PCR reads with MiXCR anew, one entry per CDR3 protein. The table lists 250,000 to 300,000 distinct CDR3 sequences, 14% to 15% of them singletons. Exclusion criteria comprised uncontrolled infection, other autoimmune disease, pregnancy or lactation. The PBMCs studied were ones that came from 10 ml fresh peripheral blood. Findings and caveats of the study: Using 13 V-J features, a model discriminated ophthalmopathy from stable hyperthyroidism. A median approximately 6.5 months before onset, the model predicted ophthalmopathy.

The receptor was derived from a woman aged 40 to 50 with Graves' hyperthyroidism that later progressed to Graves' ophthalmopathy. The V and J genes are TRBV30 and TRBJ2-3, with D uncertain. Material: blood. The CDR3 region has the DNA TGTGCCTGGAGTCTCGGAGATCCCGGATTTACAGATACGCAGTATTTT. This gives the protein CAWSLGDPGFTDTQYF.